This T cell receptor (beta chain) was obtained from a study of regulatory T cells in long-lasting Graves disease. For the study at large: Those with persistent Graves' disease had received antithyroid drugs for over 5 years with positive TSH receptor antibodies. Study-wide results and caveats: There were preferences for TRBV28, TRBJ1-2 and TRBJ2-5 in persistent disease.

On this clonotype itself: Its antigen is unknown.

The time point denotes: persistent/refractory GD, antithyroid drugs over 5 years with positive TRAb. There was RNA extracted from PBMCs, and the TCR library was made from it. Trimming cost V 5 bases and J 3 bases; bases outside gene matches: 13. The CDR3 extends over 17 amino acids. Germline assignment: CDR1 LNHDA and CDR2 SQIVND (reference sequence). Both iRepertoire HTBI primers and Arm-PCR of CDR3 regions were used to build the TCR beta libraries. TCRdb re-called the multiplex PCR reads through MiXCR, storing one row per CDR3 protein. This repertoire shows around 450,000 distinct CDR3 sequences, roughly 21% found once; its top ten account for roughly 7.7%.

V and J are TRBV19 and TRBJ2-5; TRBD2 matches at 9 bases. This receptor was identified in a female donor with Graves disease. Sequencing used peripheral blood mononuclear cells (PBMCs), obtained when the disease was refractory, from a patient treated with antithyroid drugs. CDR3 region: CASSARGRLADKETQYF. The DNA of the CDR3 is TGTGCCAGTAGTGCCCGAGGGAGACTAGCGGACAAAGAGACCCAGTACTTC.